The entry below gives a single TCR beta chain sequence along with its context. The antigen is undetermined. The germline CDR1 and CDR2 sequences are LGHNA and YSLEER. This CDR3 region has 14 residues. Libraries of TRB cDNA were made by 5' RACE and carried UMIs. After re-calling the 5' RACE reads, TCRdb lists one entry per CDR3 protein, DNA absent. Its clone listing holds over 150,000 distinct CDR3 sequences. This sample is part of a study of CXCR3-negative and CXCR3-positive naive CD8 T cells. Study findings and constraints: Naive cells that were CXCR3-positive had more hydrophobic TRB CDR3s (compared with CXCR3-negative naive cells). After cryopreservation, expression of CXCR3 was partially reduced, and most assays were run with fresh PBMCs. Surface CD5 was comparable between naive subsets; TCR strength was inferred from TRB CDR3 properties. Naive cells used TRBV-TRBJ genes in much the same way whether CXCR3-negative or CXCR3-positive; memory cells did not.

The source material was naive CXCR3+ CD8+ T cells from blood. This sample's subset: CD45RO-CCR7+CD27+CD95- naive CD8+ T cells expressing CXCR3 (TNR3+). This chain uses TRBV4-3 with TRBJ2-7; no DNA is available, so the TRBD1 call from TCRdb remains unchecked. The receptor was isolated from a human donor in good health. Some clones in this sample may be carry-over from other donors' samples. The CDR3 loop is CASSQGGGSYEQYF.